Following are 2 T cell receptor beta chains from one sample sequenced in a study of blood T cells in healthy people across ages. Through a sample-barcoded 5' primer and a J-beta primer mix, a second PCR was run for roughly 7 to 11 cycles. TCRdb re-analysed the 5' RACE reads in MiXCR, keeping a single row per CDR3 protein. The repertoire consists of about 650,000 distinct CDR3 sequences, with roughly 32% occurring once and the leading ten covering approximately 15%. The specimen sequenced was blood. Receptors were obtained from a woman at least 80 years old in good health.

This clonotype was picked up many times. The rearrangement joins TRBV5-1 to TRBJ2-7, with 8 bases identical to TRBD1. This CDR3 contains 16 residues. V gave up 0 bases and J gave up 7 bases; unmatched junction bases: 12. Per the germline V gene, CDR1 is SGHRS and CDR2 is YFSETQ. The CDR3 region has the DNA TGCGCCAGCAGCTTGGAAGGGCAGGGGGCACGGGAAGAGCAGTACTTC. Amino acid sequence: CASSLEGQGAREEQYF.

The chain combines TRBV6-1 with TRBJ1-5, with 12 bases matching TRBD1. Germline CDR1 MNHNS, CDR2 SASEGT. Trimming took 5 bases from V and 6 from J; bases not matched to a gene: 8. This CDR3 has 16 amino acids. The CDR3 coding sequence is TGTGCCAGCAGTTCAAGGGACAGGGGGCTAGGTCAGCCCCAGCATTTT. Its protein is CASSSRDRGLGQPQHF.